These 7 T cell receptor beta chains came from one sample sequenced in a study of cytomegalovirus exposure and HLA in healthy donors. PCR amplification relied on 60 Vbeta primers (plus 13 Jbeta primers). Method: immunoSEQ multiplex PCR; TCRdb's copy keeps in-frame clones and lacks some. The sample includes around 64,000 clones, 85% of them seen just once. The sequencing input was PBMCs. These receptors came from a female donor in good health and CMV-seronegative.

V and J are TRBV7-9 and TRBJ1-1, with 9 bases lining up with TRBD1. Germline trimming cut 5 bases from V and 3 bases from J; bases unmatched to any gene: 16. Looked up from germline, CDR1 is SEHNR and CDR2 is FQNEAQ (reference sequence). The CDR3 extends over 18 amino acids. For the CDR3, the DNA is TGTGCCAGCAGCCCCACGGGGGACAGGGTATATTCAGACACTGAAGCTTTCTTT. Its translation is CASSPTGDRVYSDTEAFF.

The CDR3: CASSSDSRSTQYF. The CDR3, as DNA: TGTGCCAGCAGCTCGGACTCTCGGAGCACGCAGTATTTT. The chain is built from TRBV7-3 and TRBJ2-3; perhaps TRBD2 as D (5 bases). The CDR3 extends over 13 amino acids. Trimming took off 4 bases at V and 9 bases at J, with 14 bases between the two ends. Looked up from germline, CDR1 is SGHTA and CDR2 is FQGTGA.

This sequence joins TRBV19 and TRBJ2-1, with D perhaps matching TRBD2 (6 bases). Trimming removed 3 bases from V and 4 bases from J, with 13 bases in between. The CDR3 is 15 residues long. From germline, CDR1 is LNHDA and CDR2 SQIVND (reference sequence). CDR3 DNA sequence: TGTGCCAGTAGTATTTTTGCGGGGCTATACAATGAGCAGTTCTTC. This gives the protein CASSIFAGLYNEQFF.

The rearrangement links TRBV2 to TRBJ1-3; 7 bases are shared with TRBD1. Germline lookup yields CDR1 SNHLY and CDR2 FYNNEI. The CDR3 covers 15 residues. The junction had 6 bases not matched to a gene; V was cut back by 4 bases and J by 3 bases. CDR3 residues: CASSGSRGFGNTIYF. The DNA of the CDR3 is TGTGCCAGCAGTGGGTCCAGGGGGTTTGGAAACACCATATATTTT.

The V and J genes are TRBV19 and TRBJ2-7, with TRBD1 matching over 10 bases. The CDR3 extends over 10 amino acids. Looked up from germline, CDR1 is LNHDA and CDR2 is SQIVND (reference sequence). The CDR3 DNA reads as TGTGGGTGGACAGGGGGCGAGCAGTACTTC. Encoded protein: CGWTGGEQYF.

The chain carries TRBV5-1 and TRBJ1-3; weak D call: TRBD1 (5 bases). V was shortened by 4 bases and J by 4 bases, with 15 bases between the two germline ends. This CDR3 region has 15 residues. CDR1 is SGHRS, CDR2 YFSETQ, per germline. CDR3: CASSPEPGDGNTIYF. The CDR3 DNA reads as TGCGCCAGCAGCCCCGAACCGGGGGACGGAAACACCATATATTTT.

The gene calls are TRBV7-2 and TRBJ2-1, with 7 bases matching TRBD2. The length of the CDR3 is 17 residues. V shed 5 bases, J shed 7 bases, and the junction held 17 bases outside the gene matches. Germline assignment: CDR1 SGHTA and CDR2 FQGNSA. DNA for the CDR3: TGTGCCAGCAGCCCAGCGTTTAGCGGGTGGACTGGGAATGAGCAGTTCTTC. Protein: CASSPAFSGWTGNEQFF.